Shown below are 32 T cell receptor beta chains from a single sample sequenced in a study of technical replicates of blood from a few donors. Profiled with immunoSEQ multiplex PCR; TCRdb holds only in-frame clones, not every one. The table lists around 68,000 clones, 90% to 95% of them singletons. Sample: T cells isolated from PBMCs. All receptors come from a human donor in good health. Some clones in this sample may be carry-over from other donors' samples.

The CDR3: CASSFGGAYGYTF. The CDR3 bases are TGTGCCAGCAGTTTCGGGGGAGCCTATGGCTACACCTTC. The rearrangement links TRBV27 to TRBJ1-2; maybe TRBD1 (5 bases). Germline lookup yields CDR1 MNHEY and CDR2 SMNVEV (reference sequence). Trimming stripped 3 bases from V and 4 bases from J, with 9 bases between. This CDR3 contains 13 residues.

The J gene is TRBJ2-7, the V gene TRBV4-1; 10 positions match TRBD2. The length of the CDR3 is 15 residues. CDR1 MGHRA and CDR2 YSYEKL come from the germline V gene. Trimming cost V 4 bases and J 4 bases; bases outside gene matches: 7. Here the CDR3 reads CASSPRLAGIYEQYF. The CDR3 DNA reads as TGCGCCAGCAGCCCACGACTAGCGGGTATTTACGAGCAGTACTTC.

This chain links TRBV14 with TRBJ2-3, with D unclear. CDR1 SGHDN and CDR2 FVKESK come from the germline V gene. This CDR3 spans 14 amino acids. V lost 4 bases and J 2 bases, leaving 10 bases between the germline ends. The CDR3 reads CASSPPAVTDTQYF. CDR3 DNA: TGTGCCAGCAGCCCCCCGGCGGTCACAGATACGCAGTATTTT.

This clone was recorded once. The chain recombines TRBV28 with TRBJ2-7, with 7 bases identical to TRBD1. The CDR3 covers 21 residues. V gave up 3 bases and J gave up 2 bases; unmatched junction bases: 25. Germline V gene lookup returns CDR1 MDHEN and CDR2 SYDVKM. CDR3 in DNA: TGTGCCAGCAGTTTTGGGGTAGGGGGCGCGGATCAAACCGGGATAGCCTACGAGCAGTACTTC. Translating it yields CASSFGVGGADQTGIAYEQYF.

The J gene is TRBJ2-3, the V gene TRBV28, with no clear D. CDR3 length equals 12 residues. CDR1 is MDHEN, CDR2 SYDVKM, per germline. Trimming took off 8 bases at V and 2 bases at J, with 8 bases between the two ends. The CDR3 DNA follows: TGTGCCAGCTGGCGGCTCACAGATACGCAGTATTTT. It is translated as CASWRLTDTQYF.

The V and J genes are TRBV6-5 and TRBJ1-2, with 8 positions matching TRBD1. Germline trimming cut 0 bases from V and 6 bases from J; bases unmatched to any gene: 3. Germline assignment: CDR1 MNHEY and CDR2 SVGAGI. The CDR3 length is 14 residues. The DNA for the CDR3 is TGTGCCAGCAGTTACTCGACAGGGGAGAATGGCTACACCTTC. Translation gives CASSYSTGENGYTF.

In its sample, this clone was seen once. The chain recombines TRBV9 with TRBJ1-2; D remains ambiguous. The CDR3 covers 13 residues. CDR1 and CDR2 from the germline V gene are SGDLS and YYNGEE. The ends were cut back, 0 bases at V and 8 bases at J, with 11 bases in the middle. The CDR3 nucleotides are TGTGCCAGCAGCGTAGGAGTTTCTTGGGGCTACACCTTC. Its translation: CASSVGVSWGYTF.

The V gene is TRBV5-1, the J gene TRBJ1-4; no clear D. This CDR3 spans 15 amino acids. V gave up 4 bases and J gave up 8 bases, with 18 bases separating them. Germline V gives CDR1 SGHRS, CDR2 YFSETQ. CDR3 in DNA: TGCGCCAGCAGCCCGGAGGCAGGCCGCTTAGAAAAACTGTTTTTT. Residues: CASSPEAGRLEKLFF.

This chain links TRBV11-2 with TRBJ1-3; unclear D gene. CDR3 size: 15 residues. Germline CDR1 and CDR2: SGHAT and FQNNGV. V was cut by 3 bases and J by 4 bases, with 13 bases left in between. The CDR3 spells CASSFSRGRGNTIYF. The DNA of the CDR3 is TGTGCCAGCAGCTTCAGTCGCGGTCGGGGAAACACCATATATTTT.

CDR3 coding DNA: TGTGCCCAACCGGGACAGGGAATGATCGGCTCCTACGAGCAGTACTTC. It codes for CAQPGQGMIGSYEQYF. The chain carries TRBV5-4 and TRBJ2-7, with 9 nucleotides matching TRBD1. This CDR3 is 16 amino acids long. Germline V gene lookup returns CDR1 SGHNT and CDR2 YYREEE (reference sequence). With 10 bases clipped from V and 0 bases from J, the junction kept 14 bases outside the gene matches.

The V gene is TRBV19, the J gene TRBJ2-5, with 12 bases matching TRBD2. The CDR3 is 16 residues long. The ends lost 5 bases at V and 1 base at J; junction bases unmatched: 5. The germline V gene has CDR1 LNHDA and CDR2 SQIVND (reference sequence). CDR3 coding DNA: TGTGCCAGTAGTCGCCCTAGCGGGGGGGGCCAAGAGACCCAGTACTTC. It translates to CASSRPSGGGQETQYF.

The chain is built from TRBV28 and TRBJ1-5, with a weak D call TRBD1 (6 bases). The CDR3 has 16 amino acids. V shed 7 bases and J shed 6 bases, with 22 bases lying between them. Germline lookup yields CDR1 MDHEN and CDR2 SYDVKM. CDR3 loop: CASTLVRGVLGQPQHF. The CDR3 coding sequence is TGTGCCAGCACCCTAGTCAGGGGCGTTCTGGGTCAGCCCCAGCATTTT.

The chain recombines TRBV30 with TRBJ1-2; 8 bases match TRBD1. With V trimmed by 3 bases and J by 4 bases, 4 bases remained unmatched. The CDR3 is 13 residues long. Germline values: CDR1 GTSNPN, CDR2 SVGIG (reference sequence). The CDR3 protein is CAWRDRVTYGYTF. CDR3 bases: TGTGCCTGGAGGGACAGGGTTACCTATGGCTACACCTTC.

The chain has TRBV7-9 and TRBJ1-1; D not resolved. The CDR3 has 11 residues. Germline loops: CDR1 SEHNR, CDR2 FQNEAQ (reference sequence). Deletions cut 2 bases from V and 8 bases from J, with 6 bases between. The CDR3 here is CASSLIQEAFF. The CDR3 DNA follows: TGTGCCAGCAGCTTAATACAAGAAGCTTTCTTT.

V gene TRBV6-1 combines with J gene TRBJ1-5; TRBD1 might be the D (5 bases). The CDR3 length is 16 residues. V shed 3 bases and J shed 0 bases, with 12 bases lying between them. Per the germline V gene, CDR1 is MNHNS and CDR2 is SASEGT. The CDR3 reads CASSEQGTVSNQPQHF. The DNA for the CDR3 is TGTGCCAGCAGTGAGCAGGGCACCGTTAGCAATCAGCCCCAGCATTTT.

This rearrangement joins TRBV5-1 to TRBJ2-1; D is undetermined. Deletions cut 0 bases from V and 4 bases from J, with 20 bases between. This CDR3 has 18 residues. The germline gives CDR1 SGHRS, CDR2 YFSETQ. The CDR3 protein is CASSLVSPSSVTYNEQFF. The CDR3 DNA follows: TGCGCCAGCAGCTTGGTAAGCCCATCCAGCGTAACATACAATGAGCAGTTCTTC.

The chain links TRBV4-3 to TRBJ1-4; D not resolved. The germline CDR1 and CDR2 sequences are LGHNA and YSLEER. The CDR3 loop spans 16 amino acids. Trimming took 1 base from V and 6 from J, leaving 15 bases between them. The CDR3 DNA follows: TGCGCCAGCAGCCAAGTCGGCGGAGGGTATCATGAAAAACTGTTTTTT. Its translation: CASSQVGGGYHEKLFF.

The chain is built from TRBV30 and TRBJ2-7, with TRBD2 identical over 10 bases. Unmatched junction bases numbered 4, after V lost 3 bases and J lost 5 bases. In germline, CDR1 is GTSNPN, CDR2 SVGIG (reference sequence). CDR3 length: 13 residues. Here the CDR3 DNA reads TGTGCCTGGAGGAGCGGGAGGGTCAACGAGCAGTACTTC. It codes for CAWRSGRVNEQYF. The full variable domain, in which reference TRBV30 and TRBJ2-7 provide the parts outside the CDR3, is SQTIHQWPATLVQPVGSPLSLECTVEGTSNPNLYWYRQAAGRGLQLLFYSVGIGQISSEVPQNLSASRPQDRQFILSSKKLLLSDSGFYLCAWRSGRVNEQYFGPGTRLTVT.

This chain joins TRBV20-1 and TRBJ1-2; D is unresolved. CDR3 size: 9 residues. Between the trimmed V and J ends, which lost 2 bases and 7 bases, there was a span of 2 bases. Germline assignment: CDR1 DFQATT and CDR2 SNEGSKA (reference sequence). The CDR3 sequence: CSARLGYTF. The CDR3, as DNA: TGCAGTGCTAGACTTGGCTACACCTTC.

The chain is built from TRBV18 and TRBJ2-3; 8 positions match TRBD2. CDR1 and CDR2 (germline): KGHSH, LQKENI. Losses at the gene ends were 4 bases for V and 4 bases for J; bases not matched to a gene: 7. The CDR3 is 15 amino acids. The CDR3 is CASSRGSGIADTQYF. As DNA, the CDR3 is TGTGCCAGCTCACGGGGTAGCGGGATTGCAGATACGCAGTATTTT.

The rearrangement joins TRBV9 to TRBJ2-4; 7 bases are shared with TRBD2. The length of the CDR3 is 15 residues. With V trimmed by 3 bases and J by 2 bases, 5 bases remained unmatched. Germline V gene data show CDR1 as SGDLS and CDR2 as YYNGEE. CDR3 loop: CASSAGGGTKNIQYF. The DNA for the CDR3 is TGTGCCAGCAGCGCTGGGGGGGGAACCAAAAACATTCAGTACTTC. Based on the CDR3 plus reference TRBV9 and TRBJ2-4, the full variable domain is DSGVTQTPKHLITATGQRVTLRCSPRSGDLSVYWYQQSLDQGLQFLIQYYNGEERAKGNILERFSAQQFPDLHSELNLSSLELGDSALYFCASSAGGGTKNIQYFGAGTRLSVL.

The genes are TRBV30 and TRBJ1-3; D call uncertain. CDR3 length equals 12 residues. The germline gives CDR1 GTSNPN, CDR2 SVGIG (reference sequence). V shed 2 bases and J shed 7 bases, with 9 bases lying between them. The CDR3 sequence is CAWSSVGNTIYF. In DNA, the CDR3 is TGTGCCTGGAGTAGCGTCGGCAACACCATATATTTT. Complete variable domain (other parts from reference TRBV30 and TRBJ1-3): SQTIHQWPATLVQPVGSPLSLECTVEGTSNPNLYWYRQAAGRGLQLLFYSVGIGQISSEVPQNLSASRPQDRQFILSSKKLLLSDSGFYLCAWSSVGNTIYFGEGSWLTVV.

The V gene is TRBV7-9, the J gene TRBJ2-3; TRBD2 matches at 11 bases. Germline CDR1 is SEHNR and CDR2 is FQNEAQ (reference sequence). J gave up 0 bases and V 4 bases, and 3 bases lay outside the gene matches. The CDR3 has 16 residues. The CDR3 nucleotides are TGTGCCAGCAGCTCGACTAGCGGGGAGAGCACAGATACGCAGTATTTT. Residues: CASSSTSGESTDTQYF.

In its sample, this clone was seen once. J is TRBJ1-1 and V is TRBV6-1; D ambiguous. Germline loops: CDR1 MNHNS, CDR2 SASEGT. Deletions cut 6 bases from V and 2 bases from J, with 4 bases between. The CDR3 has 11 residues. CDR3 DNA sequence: TGTGCCAGCAGCTCTAACACTGAAGCTTTCTTT. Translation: CASSSNTEAFF.

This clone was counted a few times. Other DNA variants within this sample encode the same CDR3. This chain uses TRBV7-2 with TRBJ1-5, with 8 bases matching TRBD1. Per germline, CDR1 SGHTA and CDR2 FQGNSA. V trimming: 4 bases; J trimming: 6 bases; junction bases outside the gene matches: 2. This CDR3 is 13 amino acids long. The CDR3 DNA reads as TGTGCCAGCAGCTCACAGGGGGGTCAGCCCCAGCATTTT. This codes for CASSSQGGQPQHF.

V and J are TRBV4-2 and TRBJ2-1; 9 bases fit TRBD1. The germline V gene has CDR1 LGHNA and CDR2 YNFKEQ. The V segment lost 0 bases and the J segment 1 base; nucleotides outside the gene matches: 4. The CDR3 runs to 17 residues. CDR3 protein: CASSQEQGQGSYNEQFF. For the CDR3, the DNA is TGTGCCAGCAGCCAAGAACAAGGACAGGGGTCCTACAATGAGCAGTTCTTC.

CDR3: CASGRTDTQYF. CDR3 in DNA: TGTGCCAGCGGGCGCACAGATACGCAGTATTTT. The rearrangement joins TRBV6-5 to TRBJ2-3; D gene unclear. Germline CDR1 is MNHEY and CDR2 is SVGAGI. V lost 8 bases and J 1 base, leaving 4 bases between the germline ends. This CDR3 contains 11 residues.

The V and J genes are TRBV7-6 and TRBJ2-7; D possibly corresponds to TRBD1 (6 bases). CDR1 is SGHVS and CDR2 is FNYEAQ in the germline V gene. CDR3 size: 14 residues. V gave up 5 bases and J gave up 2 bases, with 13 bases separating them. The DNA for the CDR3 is TGTGCCAGCAGCGGGGTGGACAGAACCTACGAGCAGTACTTC. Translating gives CASSGVDRTYEQYF.

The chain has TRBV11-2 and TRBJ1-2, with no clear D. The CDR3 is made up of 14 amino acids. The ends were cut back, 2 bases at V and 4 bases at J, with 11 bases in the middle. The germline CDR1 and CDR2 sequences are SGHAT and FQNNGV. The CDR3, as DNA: TGTGCCAGCAGCTTAATCCAGGTATCCTATGGCTACACCTTC. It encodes CASSLIQVSYGYTF.

DNA for the CDR3: TGTGCCTGGAGTGTGTTTGGCCTGGGGGGCGAGCAGTACTTC. Translation gives CAWSVFGLGGEQYF. The gene calls are TRBV30 and TRBJ2-7; the D gene is possibly TRBD2 (6 bases). The V gene lost 0 bases and the J gene lost 6 bases, with 15 bases spanning the gap. The CDR3 has 14 residues. CDR1 GTSNPN and CDR2 SVGIG come from the germline V gene (reference sequence). The full variable domain, rest sourced from reference TRBV30 and TRBJ2-7, is SQTIHQWPATLVQPVGSPLSLECTVEGTSNPNLYWYRQAAGRGLQLLFYSVGIGQISSEVPQNLSASRPQDRQFILSSKKLLLSDSGFYLCAWSVFGLGGEQYFGPGTRLTVT.

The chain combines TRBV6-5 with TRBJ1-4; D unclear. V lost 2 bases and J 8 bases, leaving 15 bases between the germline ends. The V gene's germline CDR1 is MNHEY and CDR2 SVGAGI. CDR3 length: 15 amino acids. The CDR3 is CASSYDAGGAEKLFF. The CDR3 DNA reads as TGTGCCAGCAGTTACGACGCGGGCGGTGCGGAAAAACTGTTTTTT.

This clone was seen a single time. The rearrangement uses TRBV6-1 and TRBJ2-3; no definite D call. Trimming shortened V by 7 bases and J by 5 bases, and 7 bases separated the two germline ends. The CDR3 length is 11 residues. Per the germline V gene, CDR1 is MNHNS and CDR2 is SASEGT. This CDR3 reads CASTPLDTQYF. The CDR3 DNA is TGTGCCAGCACTCCCCTAGATACGCAGTATTTT.